These 21 T cell receptor beta chains share one sample of origin, sequenced in a study of T cell repertoires in cytomegalovirus infection. These receptors' antigens are unknown. TCRdb analysed the reads with MiXCR anew, one entry per CDR3 protein. This sample carries some 920,000 distinct CDR3 sequences, around 29% of them seen once, and the ten largest clones take over 13%. The sample here was cultured CD8+ T cells from PBMCs, taken from culture after CMV antigen stimulation. The receptors here all came from a human donor in good health (CMV status not recorded). Some clones in this sample may be carry-over from other donors' samples.

A note on this clonotype: Germline and junction disagree at one end, which may indicate a read error. The rearrangement joins TRBV20-1 to TRBJ1-2; D is undetermined. Germline V gene sequence: CDR1 DFQATT, CDR2 SNEGSKA (reference sequence). The CDR3 loop spans 9 amino acids. CDR3 sequence: CSAPEGLRF. In DNA form, the CDR3 reads TGCAGTGCCCCCGAAGGTCTCCGCTTC.

The chain uses TRBV6-1 and TRBJ2-4; D is uncertain. CDR1 and CDR2 from the germline V gene are MNHNS and SASEGT. The CDR3 has 16 amino acids. Deletions cut 4 bases from V and 8 bases from J, with 21 bases between. CDR3 DNA sequence: TGTGCCAGCAGTGCCAGCAGCGTCCCCCGAAATGACATTCAGTACTTC. Protein: CASSASSVPRNDIQYF.

A few counts support this clonotype. The J gene is TRBJ1-1, the V gene TRBV9, with D possibly TRBD1 on 5 matching bases. Per the germline V gene, CDR1 is SGDLS and CDR2 is YYNGEE. V was pared by 1 base and J by 1 base, with 11 bases between. CDR3 size: 15 residues. The CDR3 DNA sequence: TGTGCCAGCAGCGTATTTGGGGGATCGAACACTGAAGCTTTCTTT. Translation gives CASSVFGGSNTEAFF.

This clonotype showed up just a few times. The chain joins TRBV6-2 or TRBV6-3 to TRBJ2-7; TRBD1 matches at 8 bases. Germline V gives CDR1 MNHEY, CDR2 SVGEGT. V dropped 6 bases and J dropped 7; count of bases not matched to a gene: 14. The CDR3 totals 15 residues. In DNA, the CDR3 is TGTGCCAGCAGCTCCTCTGGACAGGGACCGAGAGAGCAGTACTTC. Its translation: CASSSSGQGPREQYF.

The chain employs TRBV27 and TRBJ2-3; 8 bases agree with TRBD2. V lost 6 bases and J lost 2; bases outside the gene matches: 7. The CDR3 spans 15 residues. Germline V gene sequence: CDR1 MNHEY, CDR2 SMNVEV (reference sequence). CDR3 nucleotides: TGTGCCAGCAGCAGCAGCGGGAGTACCACAGATACGCAGTATTTT. It encodes CASSSSGSTTDTQYF.

This clonotype was counted between two and nine times. The DNA for the CDR3 is TGTGCCAGCAGCCACCGGACCTACAATGAGCAGTTCTTC. It specifies CASSHRTYNEQFF. This sequence joins TRBV14 and TRBJ2-1; D unclear. Per germline, CDR1 SGHDN and CDR2 FVKESK. The CDR3 has 13 amino acids. The germline V and J ends were trimmed by 3 bases and 2 bases, with 5 bases remaining between them.

On this clonotype: A read error is possible here, since a much larger clone lies one base away. The chain combines TRBV7-8 with TRBJ2-7, with unresolved D. CDR3 length: 13 residues. Germline CDR1 SGHVS, CDR2 FQNEAQ. The DNA of the CDR3 is TGTGCCAGCAGCAAGGGCCTCCTCTACAAGCAGTACGTC. Amino acids: CASSKGLLYKQYV.

The rearrangement joins TRBV10-3 to TRBJ2-1; 7 bases line up with TRBD1. The CDR3 contains 14 residues. Germline V gene lookup returns CDR1 ENHRY and CDR2 SYGVKD. The junction had 6 bases not matched to a gene; V was cut back by 4 bases and J by 6 bases. The CDR3 here is CAISVPHRGNEQFF. The CDR3 DNA sequence: TGTGCCATCAGTGTCCCTCACAGGGGCAATGAGCAGTTCTTC.

This clonotype was counted many times. This chain joins TRBV7-8 and TRBJ2-1; TRBD1 aligns across 8 bases. The CDR3 consists of 14 residues. Germline V lookup: CDR1 SGHVS, CDR2 FQNEAQ. V trimming: 5 bases; J trimming: 9 bases; junction bases outside the gene matches: 9. The CDR3 loop reads CASSPWTGKTEQFF. The CDR3 nucleotides read TGTGCCAGCAGCCCCTGGACAGGGAAAACTGAGCAGTTCTTC.

This clonotype was detected a few times. CDR3 sequence reads: CASSLGGRASKLFF. DNA of the CDR3: TGTGCCAGCAGCCTAGGCGGACGGGCGTCCAAACTGTTTTTT. The chain couples TRBV6-5 to TRBJ1-4; D remains ambiguous. CDR1 MNHEY and CDR2 SVGAGI come from the germline V gene. Trimming took off 6 bases at V and 11 bases at J, with 19 bases between the two ends. This CDR3 is built from 14 residues.

Comment on this clonotype: The conserved phenylalanine or tryptophan is not found at the CDR3 terminus, so this likely reflects a read error. The DNA of the CDR3 is TGTGCTAGTGGGACAGGGTACACTGAAGCTTTCCTT. Encoded protein: CASGTGYTEAFL. J is TRBJ1-1 and V is TRBV12-5; the match to TRBD1 covers 7 bases. V lost 6 bases, J lost 3 bases, and 1 base stayed unmatched. The germline V gene has CDR1 LGHNT and CDR2 FRNRAP. The length of the CDR3 is 12 residues.

The table lists this clonotype with a few counts. The V gene is TRBV2, the J gene TRBJ1-3; 7 bases fit TRBD1. The ends lost 3 bases at V and 2 bases at J; junction bases unmatched: 1. Per germline, CDR1 SNHLY and CDR2 FYNNEI. CDR3 length: 14 amino acids. The CDR3, as DNA: TGTGCCAGCAGTGACGACAGGGCTGGAAACACCATATATTTT. Protein product: CASSDDRAGNTIYF.

The chain has TRBV6-1 and TRBJ1-5, with D uncertain. CDR3 length: 13 residues. Germline lookup yields CDR1 MNHNS and CDR2 SASEGT. Trimming left V 5 bases short and J 4 bases short, with 9 bases between. As DNA, the CDR3 is TGTGCCAGCAGTTTACACATAAATCAGCCCCAGCATTTT. Protein product: CASSLHINQPQHF.

This clonotype was counted a few times. The chain joins TRBV6-1 to TRBJ1-6, with 9 bases aligning to TRBD1. This CDR3 contains 13 residues. V lost 11 bases, J lost 7 bases, and 6 bases stayed unmatched. Germline V gene lookup returns CDR1 MNHNS and CDR2 SASEGT. For the CDR3, the DNA is TGTGCCGGAAGGACAGGGGTGAATTCACCCCTCCACTTT. It translates to CAGRTGVNSPLHF.

The chain uses TRBV6-6 and TRBJ1-1; 10 bases align to TRBD1. The CDR3 is 15 residues long. Germline-derived CDR1 and CDR2 are MNHNY and SVGAGI (reference sequence). J lost 6 bases, V lost 2 bases, and 6 bases had no gene match. CDR3 loop: CASSYVWDRGPEAFF. The CDR3 bases are TGTGCCAGCAGTTACGTATGGGACAGGGGTCCTGAAGCTTTCTTT.

The chain is built from TRBV6-2 or TRBV6-3 and TRBJ2-7, with 8 bases fitting TRBD1. V shed 3 bases and J 5 bases; nucleotides not matched to a gene: 6. Germline lookup yields CDR1 MNHEY and CDR2 SVGEGT. The CDR3 sequence is 14 residues long. The CDR3: CASSYSAGGNEQYV. DNA of the CDR3: TGTGCCAGCAGTTATTCGGCAGGGGGCAACGAGCAGTACGTC.

This clonotype has only a few counts. The chain joins TRBV6-1 to TRBJ2-1; D is perhaps TRBD1 or TRBD2 (5 bases each). Between the trimmed V and J ends, which lost 7 bases and 4 bases, there was a span of 14 bases. Germline V gene sequence: CDR1 MNHNS, CDR2 SASEGT. The CDR3 contains 14 residues. The CDR3 reads CASTTRGPYNEQFF. Written as DNA, the CDR3 is TGTGCCAGCACCACACGGGGACCATACAATGAGCAGTTCTTC.

This clonotype showed up just a few times. The rearrangement links TRBV4-3 to TRBJ2-2; D uncertain. V lost 0 bases and J 5 bases, leaving 1 base between the germline ends. Germline CDR1 and CDR2: LGHNA and YSLEER. CDR3 length equals 12 residues. The CDR3: CASSQETGELFF. CDR3 in DNA: TGCGCCAGCAGCCAAGAGACCGGGGAGCTGTTTTTT.

V and J are TRBV6-2 or TRBV6-3 and TRBJ2-3; D call uncertain. CDR3 length: 16 residues. The ends were cut back, 0 bases at V and 0 bases at J, with 10 bases in the middle. Per the germline V gene, CDR1 is MNHEY and CDR2 is SVGEGT. The CDR3 DNA reads as TGTGCCAGCAGTTACTCTCTGAGTCTGAGCACAGATACGCAGTATTTT. Its protein product is CASSYSLSLSTDTQYF.

In this sample, this clonotype turned up once. The chain links TRBV6-6 to TRBJ2-1; TRBD1 agrees at 9 bases. Unmatched junction bases numbered 8, after V lost 5 bases and J lost 6 bases. CDR3 size: 15 residues. In germline, CDR1 is MNHNY, CDR2 SVGAGI (reference sequence). CDR3 loop: CASSPDRGGTNEQFF. For the CDR3, the DNA is TGTGCCAGCAGTCCGGACAGGGGCGGGACCAATGAGCAGTTCTTC.

This CDR3 is CASTEGAGRTEAFF. The CDR3 nucleotides read TGTGCCAGTACCGAGGGGGCCGGTAGAACTGAAGCTTTCTTT. This rearrangement joins TRBV19 to TRBJ1-1; 7 positions match TRBD1. J gave up 5 bases and V 7 bases, and 10 bases lay outside the gene matches. The CDR3 runs 14 residues. From germline, CDR1 is LNHDA and CDR2 SQIVND (reference sequence).